This is a list of T cell receptor beta chains from one sample in a study of cytomegalovirus exposure and HLA in healthy donors. Data came from immunoSEQ multiplex PCR; TCRdb stores just in-frame clones and leaves some out. The table shows 150,000 to 200,000 clones, with about 79% occurring only once. Specimen: PBMCs. The receptors shown here come from a girl aged 2-10 years in good health and CMV-seropositive. Each CDR3 is given with its conserved first and last residue. The D gene is left open where the match is weak. Not all rows give a size; the values are once, few, many and, for expanded clones, a class.

D gene: TRBD2; clone size: .; J gene: TRBJ2-1; V gene: TRBV7-9; CDR3 DNA: TGTGCCAGCAGCTTCCTGGCCGGGAGGAGCAATGAGCAGTTCTTC; CDR3 protein: CASSFLAGRSNEQFF
D gene: .; clone size: few; J gene: TRBJ1-5; V gene: TRBV2; CDR3 DNA: TGTGCCAGCAGTGAAAGCAGGGTTCAGTACACTCAGCCCCAGCATTTT; CDR3 protein: CASSESRVQYTQPQHF
D gene: .; clone size: few; J gene: TRBJ1-1; V gene: TRBV6-5; CDR3 DNA: TGTGCCAGCAGGGACAGCCAGAACACTGAAGCTTTCTTT; CDR3 protein: CASRDSQNTEAFF
D gene: .; clone size: .; J gene: TRBJ2-3; V gene: TRBV7-3; CDR3 DNA: TGTGCCAGCAGCTTAAGTCTAGCCACAGATACGCAGTATTTT; CDR3 protein: CASSLSLATDTQYF
D gene: TRBD1; clone size: .; J gene: TRBJ2-5; V gene: TRBV9; CDR3 DNA: TGTGCCAGCAGCCCTCAGGACAGGGCGTGGGAGACCCAGTACTTC; CDR3 protein: CASSPQDRAWETQYF
D gene: TRBD1; clone size: .; J gene: TRBJ2-7; V gene: TRBV5-8; CDR3 DNA: TGTGCCAGCAGCTTGCTTACCGGGACAGGGATCTACGAGCAGTACTTC; CDR3 protein: CASSLLTGTGIYEQYF
D gene: .; clone size: .; J gene: TRBJ2-3; V gene: TRBV27; CDR3 DNA: TGTGCCAGCAGTTCGCCGGGTTCCATCTGGACAGATACGCAGTATTTT; CDR3 protein: CASSSPGSIWTDTQYF
D gene: .; clone size: few; J gene: TRBJ2-1; V gene: TRBV5-1; CDR3 DNA: TGCGCCAGCAGCACTTTCTACAATGAGCAGTTCTTC; CDR3 protein: CASSTFYNEQFF
D gene: TRBD1; clone size: .; J gene: TRBJ2-7; V gene: TRBV28; CDR3 DNA: TGTGCCAGCAGGGACAGGCAGGCGCTCGAGCAGTACTTC; CDR3 protein: CASRDRQALEQYF
D gene: .; clone size: .; J gene: TRBJ1-2; V gene: TRBV2; CDR3 DNA: TGTGCCACCGTCCAGGGTGCTCCTAACTATGGCTACACCTTC; CDR3 protein: CATVQGAPNYGYTF